The 28 T cell receptor beta chains reported below all come from one sample, sequenced in a study of T cell responses to AZD1222 COVID-19 vaccine (dated by TCRdb to 2020 to 2023). The library was generated by the immunoSEQ multiplex PCR assay. The table was pulled from immuneACCESS by TCRdb, which kept in-frame rearrangements only. Such tables lose some clones; where checked, under half of the loss comes from unresolved V genes, and the rest has no known cause. This sample is represented by fewer than 120,000 clones; approximately 94% of them were singletons. About 3% of the sample rests with the top ten. The time point label, read with the paper, signifies: about 28 days (+/-7) after the second vaccine dose. Source: peripheral blood, taken 28 days after the second AZD1222 dose. These receptors were taken from an adult who received the AZD1222 COVID-19 vaccine.

The chain employs TRBV5-1 and TRBJ1-6; 7 bases line up with TRBD1. The V segment lost 1 base and the J segment 9 bases; nucleotides outside the gene matches: 4. The CDR3 runs to 14 residues. CDR1 is SGHRS, CDR2 YFSETQ, per germline. The CDR3 is CASSLWDSSSPLHF. CDR3 DNA: TGCGCCAGCAGCTTGTGGGACAGCTCTTCACCCCTCCACTTT.

This chain joins TRBV7-2 and TRBJ2-2, with D possibly matching TRBD2 (5 bases). V was pared by 6 bases and J by 7 bases, with 12 bases between. Looked up from germline, CDR1 is SGHTA and CDR2 is FQGNSA. The CDR3 extends over 13 amino acids. CDR3 amino acids: CASRLTRGGELFF. DNA for the CDR3: TGTGCCAGCAGATTGACCCGGGGCGGGGAGCTGTTTTTT.

This clone appeared a single time. This rearrangement joins TRBV10-3 to TRBJ2-3, with D maybe TRBD2 (7 bases). V was cut by 0 bases and J by 3 bases, with 13 bases left in between. The germline V gene has CDR1 ENHRY and CDR2 SYGVKD. The CDR3 sequence is 16 residues long. Here the CDR3 reads CAISESVGGATDTQYF. The CDR3 bases are TGTGCCATCAGTGAGTCTGTGGGGGGGGCGACAGATACGCAGTATTTT.

The rearrangement links TRBV10-1 to TRBJ1-1; possible D gene TRBD1, 5 bases. Germline V gene data show CDR1 as WNHNN and CDR2 as SYGVQD (reference sequence). The CDR3 has 15 amino acids. V gave up 1 base and J gave up 1 base, with 10 bases separating them. CDR3 nucleotide sequence: TGCGCCAGCAGTGAGTGGACCCAGGGGAACACTGAAGCTTTCTTT. Its protein product is CASSEWTQGNTEAFF.

The gene calls are TRBV6-5 and TRBJ2-5; 8 bases line up with TRBD1. This CDR3 has 15 residues. V lost 0 bases, J lost 9 bases, and 9 bases stayed unmatched. The germline V gene encodes CDR1 MNHEY and CDR2 SVGAGI. The CDR3, as DNA: TGTGCCAGCAGTTACTCGCAGGGGGCGATCGGGGCCCAGTACTTC. Protein product: CASSYSQGAIGAQYF.

V gene TRBV14 combines with J gene TRBJ2-2, with 7 bases lining up with TRBD1. The CDR3 runs to 15 residues. The germline gives CDR1 SGHDN, CDR2 FVKESK. V was pared by 5 bases and J by 4 bases, with 7 bases of the junction left unmatched. In DNA form, the CDR3 reads TGTGCCAGCAGCGTAAGCCGGGACAGCACCGGGGAGCTGTTTTTT. Protein sequence: CASSVSRDSTGELFF. Drawing the rest from reference TRBV14 and TRBJ2-2, the complete variable domain is EAGVTQFPSHSVIEKGQTVTLRCDPISGHDNLYWYRRVMGKEIKFLLHFVKESKQDESGMPNNRFLAERTGGTYSTLKVQPAELEDSGVYFCASSVSRDSTGELFFGEGSRLTVL.

The chain carries TRBV7-9 and TRBJ2-3; weak D call: TRBD2 (5 bases). Trimming took 4 bases from V and 8 from J, leaving 13 bases between them. CDR1 SEHNR and CDR2 FQNEAQ come from the germline V gene (reference sequence). The CDR3 is made up of 13 amino acids. CDR3 in DNA: TGTGCCAGCAGCTCCATGCGGGCCGGTACGCAGTATTTT. Its translation is CASSSMRAGTQYF.

The chain combines TRBV14 with TRBJ2-7; 8 bases line up with TRBD2. This CDR3 comprises 13 residues. With V trimmed by 1 base and J by 4 bases, 0 bases remained unmatched. Germline loops: CDR1 SGHDN, CDR2 FVKESK. The CDR3 region is CASSQVAGYEQYF. The CDR3 bases are TGTGCCAGCAGCCAAGTAGCGGGGTACGAGCAGTACTTC.

V is TRBV6-1 and J is TRBJ1-5, with D possibly being TRBD1 (5 bases). Between the trimmed V and J ends, which lost 2 bases and 9 bases, there was a span of 14 bases. This CDR3 has 14 amino acids. The V gene's germline CDR1 is MNHNS and CDR2 SASEGT. CDR3 nucleotide sequence: TGTGCCAGCAGTGAACTATGGGGGGTCGGGCCCCAGCATTTT. Protein product: CASSELWGVGPQHF.

This rearrangement joins TRBV7-8 to TRBJ1-6; 8 nucleotides match TRBD1. Germline V gene lookup returns CDR1 SGHVS and CDR2 FQNEAQ. Losses at the gene ends were 6 bases for V and 1 base for J; bases not matched to a gene: 2. There are 15 residues in the CDR3. The CDR3 here is CASRGQVSYNSPLHF. DNA of the CDR3: TGTGCCAGCAGGGGACAGGTTTCCTATAATTCACCCCTCCACTTT.

The V call is TRBV29-1, the J call TRBJ1-1, with D unclear. The germline V gene encodes CDR1 SQVTM and CDR2 ANQGSEA. This CDR3 has 12 residues. V lost 7 bases, J lost 6 bases, and 15 bases lay in between. The CDR3 nucleotides are TGCAGCGGGGGTCAGGAGGGATCTGAAGCTTTCTTT. Translation: CSGGQEGSEAFF.

This chain links TRBV19 with TRBJ1-5; unclear D gene. From germline, CDR1 is LNHDA and CDR2 SQIVND (reference sequence). There are 13 residues in the CDR3. Trimming took off 5 bases at V and 1 base at J, with 6 bases between the two ends. The CDR3: CASSVRSNQPQHF. For the CDR3, the DNA is TGTGCCAGTAGTGTGAGGAGCAATCAGCCCCAGCATTTT.

The genes are TRBV19 and TRBJ1-3; D remains unclear. The CDR3 has 12 amino acids. V shed 0 bases and J shed 9 bases, with 6 bases lying between them. Germline V gives CDR1 LNHDA, CDR2 SQIVND (reference sequence). The CDR3 here is CASSIDPSTIYF. The CDR3 DNA is TGTGCCAGTAGTATAGATCCGAGCACCATATATTTT.

This chain joins TRBV14 and TRBJ2-5; 7 positions agree with TRBD2. Trimming removed 1 base from V and 2 bases from J; junction bases left unmatched: 7. Germline CDR1 SGHDN, CDR2 FVKESK. The CDR3 is made up of 16 amino acids. CDR3 in DNA: TGTGCCAGCAGCCAAGGCGGCGGGGGAGTACAAGAGACCCAGTACTTC. The encoded protein is CASSQGGGGVQETQYF.

The CDR3 bases are TGTGCCAGCACCCAGGGTATAACTAATGAAAAACTGTTTTTT. It is translated as CASTQGITNEKLFF. The genes are TRBV6-6 and TRBJ1-4; D is possibly TRBD1 (5 bases). Between the trimmed V and J ends, which lost 7 bases and 1 base, there was a span of 10 bases. The CDR3 has 14 residues. Per the germline V gene, CDR1 is MNHNY and CDR2 is SVGAGI (reference sequence).

The rearrangement links TRBV5-1 to TRBJ1-1, with 9 bases fitting TRBD1. V lost 4 bases, J lost 5 bases, and 6 bases stayed unmatched. Germline CDR1 and CDR2: SGHRS and YFSETQ. The CDR3 is 14 amino acids. The CDR3 region has the DNA TGCGCCAGCAGCACAGGGACAGGGAATACTGAAGCTTTCTTT. Translated, it gives CASSTGTGNTEAFF.

J is TRBJ2-1 and V is TRBV7-9, with 8 bases matching TRBD2. Germline V gene data show CDR1 as SEHNR and CDR2 as FQNEAQ (reference sequence). The V and J ends lost 5 bases and 8 bases, in that order; junction bases with no gene match: 14. This CDR3 is 16 amino acids long. CDR3 loop: CASSPGLAAESYEQFF. The CDR3 DNA follows: TGTGCCAGCAGCCCCGGACTAGCAGCCGAATCGTATGAGCAGTTCTTC.

The genes are TRBV3-1 (or the pseudogene TRBV3-2) and TRBJ2-1, with D uncertain. The CDR3 has 15 amino acids. Germline CDR1 reads LGHDT; CDR2 reads YNNKEL (reference sequence). V was clipped by 1 base and J by 0 bases, with 7 bases between them. CDR3 coding DNA: TGTGCCAGCAGCCAAGGGGTATACTCCTACAATGAGCAGTTCTTC. Translated, it gives CASSQGVYSYNEQFF.

The J gene is TRBJ1-2, the V gene TRBV2; 8 bases agree with TRBD1. The length of the CDR3 is 14 residues. Germline V gives CDR1 SNHLY, CDR2 FYNNEI. Trimming took 6 bases from V and 7 from J; bases not matched to a gene: 10. CDR3 bases: TGTGCCAGCAGCACAGGGGGTGGAAGGGGTGGCTACACCTTC. Translated, it gives CASSTGGGRGGYTF. Full variable domain (rest looked up from reference TRBV2 and TRBJ1-2): EPEVTQTPSHQVTQMGQEVILRCVPISNHLYFYWYRQILGQKVEFLVSFYNNEISEKSEIFDDQFSVERPDGSNFTLKIRSTKLEDSAMYFCASSTGGGRGGYTFGSGTRLTVV.

The chain recombines TRBV9 with TRBJ1-3; D is possibly TRBD1 (5 bases). The V and J ends lost 0 bases and 6 bases respectively, with 7 bases between them. CDR1 is SGDLS and CDR2 is YYNGEE in the germline V gene. The CDR3 covers 13 residues. The CDR3 loop is CASSVEGVNTIYF. The DNA of the CDR3 is TGTGCCAGCAGCGTAGAAGGGGTAAACACCATATATTTT.

This clone has a handful of counts. The chain couples TRBV18 to TRBJ1-1, with D unresolved. Trimming cost V 2 bases and J 0 bases, with 4 bases left between them. CDR3 length: 13 residues. Germline lookup yields CDR1 KGHSH and CDR2 LQKENI. The CDR3 sequence is CASSPGLNTEAFF. Written as DNA, the CDR3 is TGTGCCAGCTCACCAGGATTGAACACTGAAGCTTTCTTT.

The chain employs TRBV27 and TRBJ1-2; D gene ambiguous. The CDR3 contains 14 residues. Trimming removed 5 bases at V and 1 base at J, with 11 bases between. Germline loops: CDR1 MNHEY, CDR2 SMNVEV (reference sequence). The CDR3 reads CASSPARYNYGYTF. For the CDR3, the DNA is TGTGCCAGCAGTCCCGCGCGATATAACTATGGCTACACCTTC.

The rearrangement links TRBV5-4 to TRBJ1-2; TRBD1 is a possible D gene (5 bases). The germline CDR1 and CDR2 sequences are SGHNT and YYREEE (reference sequence). Trimming removed 7 bases at V and 3 bases at J, with 16 bases between. CDR3 size: 14 residues. The CDR3 loop reads CASAPAREDYGYTF. The CDR3 coding sequence is TGTGCCAGCGCTCCGGCCAGGGAGGACTATGGCTACACCTTC.

The chain employs TRBV29-1 and TRBJ1-1, with TRBD1 as a possible D gene (6 bases). Germline CDR1 reads SQVTM; CDR2 reads ANQGSEA. The CDR3 consists of 20 residues. The ends were cut back, 6 bases at V and 2 bases at J, with 34 bases in the middle. The CDR3 protein is CSVVMGHLWGGTSPNTEAFF. In nucleotides, the CDR3 is TGCAGCGTAGTTATGGGACATCTTTGGGGGGGAACCTCCCCCAACACTGAAGCTTTCTTT.

The chain carries TRBV27 and TRBJ1-1, with D perhaps matching TRBD1 (5 bases). V dropped 6 bases and J dropped 5 bases, with 16 bases sitting between them. This CDR3 region has 14 residues. Germline CDR1 MNHEY, CDR2 SMNVEV (reference sequence). The CDR3 here is CASSLSPGGTEAFF. DNA for the CDR3: TGTGCCAGCAGCCTCAGCCCGGGGGGTACTGAAGCTTTCTTT.

This chain uses TRBV19 with TRBJ1-5; perhaps TRBD1 as D (5 bases). CDR3 length: 13 amino acids. CDR1 is LNHDA and CDR2 is SQIVND in the germline V gene (reference sequence). V was shortened by 7 bases and J by 6 bases, with 13 bases between the two germline ends. The CDR3: CASKTQGGQPQHF. The CDR3 region has the DNA TGTGCCAGTAAAACCCAGGGCGGTCAGCCCCAGCATTTT.

This clone came up once. The chain joins TRBV10-1 to TRBJ2-3; D may be TRBD1 or TRBD2 (5 bases each). Trimming cost V 6 bases and J 2 bases, with 15 bases left between them. Germline V gives CDR1 WNHNN, CDR2 SYGVQD (reference sequence). The CDR3 runs 15 residues. CDR3 region: CASSQGRGNTDTQYF. Written as DNA, the CDR3 is TGCGCCAGCAGCCAGGGACGGGGAAACACAGATACGCAGTATTTT.

This clone showed up just once. The rearrangement links TRBV3-1 (or the pseudogene TRBV3-2) to TRBJ1-3; 8 bases are shared with TRBD1. This CDR3 has 17 residues. V trimming: 4 bases; J trimming: 3 bases; junction bases outside the gene matches: 11. Per germline, CDR1 LGHDT and CDR2 YNNKEL (reference sequence). In DNA, the CDR3 is TGTGCCAGCAGCCTCAGGGGGCAGGGGCTTGGTGGAAACACCATATATTTT. Protein: CASSLRGQGLGGNTIYF.